Listed here are 8 T cell receptor beta chains from one sample, sequenced in a study of T cell responses to AZD1222 COVID-19 vaccine. TCRdb's copy holds only in-frame clones and misses some; the assay was immunoSEQ multiplex PCR. In the table there are 150,000 to 200,000 clones, 90% to 95% of which are singletons. Sample: peripheral blood, taken 28 days after the second dose of the MenACWY control vaccine. These receptor sequences come from an adult who received the MenACWY meningococcal vaccine as a control.

The chain carries TRBV14 and TRBJ1-2, with D possibly being TRBD1 (6 bases). The CDR3 extends over 11 amino acids. Germline V CDR1 and CDR2: SGHDN, FVKESK. V was trimmed by 3 bases and J by 13 bases, leaving 12 bases between them. The chain's CDR3 is CASSHLRDITF. The CDR3 DNA sequence: TGTGCCAGCAGCCATCTCCGGGACATCACCTTC. Combining the CDR3 with reference TRBV14 and TRBJ1-2 gives the whole variable domain EAGVTQFPSHSVIEKGQTVTLRCDPISGHDNLYWYRRVMGKEIKFLLHFVKESKQDESGMPNNRFLAERTGGTYSTLKVQPAELEDSGVYFCASSHLRDITFGSGTRLTVV.

This chain links TRBV28 with TRBJ1-2; 9 bases line up with TRBD1. The CDR3 spans 15 residues. V lost 6 bases and J lost 8; bases outside the gene matches: 13. From germline, CDR1 is MDHEN and CDR2 SYDVKM. The CDR3 sequence is CASSLTGTGLRGYTF. In DNA, the CDR3 is TGTGCCAGCAGCTTAACCGGGACAGGGCTTCGGGGCTACACCTTC.

Concerning this clone: A junction boundary mismatches the germline segment, possibly from a read error. The V and J genes are TRBV6-4 and TRBJ2-3, with 9 bases matching TRBD2. Germline CDR1 and CDR2: MRHNA and SNTAGT. The CDR3 totals 16 residues. The CDR3 nucleotides are TGTGTCAGCAGCCTCTTAGCGGGAGCAGGGAGGGATACGCAGTATTTT. Translated, it gives CVSSLLAGAGRDTQYF.

V is TRBV3-1 (or the pseudogene TRBV3-2) and J is TRBJ1-2; D gene ambiguous. Trimming removed 6 bases at V and 4 bases at J, with 12 bases between. CDR3 length equals 13 residues. Looked up from germline, CDR1 is LGHDT and CDR2 is YNNKEL (reference sequence). This CDR3 is CASRPDGTYGYTF. DNA of the CDR3: TGTGCCAGCAGACCTGACGGAACCTATGGCTACACCTTC.

The chain has TRBV7-8 and TRBJ1-2; D is perhaps TRBD1 (6 bases). The CDR3 runs to 13 residues. CDR1 SGHVS and CDR2 FQNEAQ come from the germline V gene. Trimming shortened V by 1 base and J by 6 bases, and 9 bases separated the two germline ends. The CDR3 loop is CASSLGGANGYTF. The CDR3 bases are TGTGCCAGCAGCTTAGGGGGGGCTAATGGCTACACCTTC.

V is TRBV18 and J is TRBJ1-1; D remains ambiguous. The CDR3 sequence is 13 residues long. Germline lookup yields CDR1 KGHSH and CDR2 LQKENI. V shed 6 bases and J shed 1 base, with 9 bases lying between them. The CDR3 is CASSKGGNTEAFF. The CDR3 coding sequence is TGTGCCAGCTCCAAGGGAGGGAACACTGAAGCTTTCTTT.

This sequence joins TRBV25-1 and TRBJ2-2; 8 bases align to TRBD2. Germline V lookup: CDR1 MGHDK, CDR2 SYGVNS. V dropped 5 bases and J dropped 0; count of bases not matched to a gene: 5. CDR3 length equals 16 residues. The CDR3, as DNA: TGTGCCAGCAGTATACCGGGAGGGGCGAACACCGGGGAGCTGTTTTTT. It translates to CASSIPGGANTGELFF.

The chain joins TRBV28 to TRBJ1-4; D not resolved. Germline loops: CDR1 MDHEN, CDR2 SYDVKM. This CDR3 has 16 amino acids. V lost 3 bases and J lost 4, with 15 bases in between. The CDR3 here is CASSFLGGNFNEKLFF. The CDR3 DNA is TGTGCCAGCAGTTTCCTTGGCGGCAACTTTAATGAAAAACTGTTTTTT.